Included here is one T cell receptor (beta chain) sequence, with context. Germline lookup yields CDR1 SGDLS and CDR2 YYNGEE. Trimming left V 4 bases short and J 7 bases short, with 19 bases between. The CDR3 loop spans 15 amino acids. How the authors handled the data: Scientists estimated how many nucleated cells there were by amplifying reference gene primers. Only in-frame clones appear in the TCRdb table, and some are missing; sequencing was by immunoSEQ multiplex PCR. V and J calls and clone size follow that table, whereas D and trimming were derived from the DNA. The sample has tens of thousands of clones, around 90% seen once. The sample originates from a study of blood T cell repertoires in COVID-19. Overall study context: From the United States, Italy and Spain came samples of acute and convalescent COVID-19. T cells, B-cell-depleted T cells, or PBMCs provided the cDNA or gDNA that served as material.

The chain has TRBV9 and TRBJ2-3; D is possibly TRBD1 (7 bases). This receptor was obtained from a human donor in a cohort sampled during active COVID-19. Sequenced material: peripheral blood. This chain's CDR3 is CASSPLQGGTNTQYF. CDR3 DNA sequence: TGTGCCAGCAGCCCCCTCCAGGGGGGAACAAATACGCAGTATTTT.